The 13 T cell receptor beta chains in this list originate from one sample, sequenced in a study of shared clonotypes between healthy human individuals (dated by TCRdb to 2020 to 2021). The library came from the immunoSEQ multiplex PCR assay. Imported from immuneACCESS, the table was reduced by TCRdb to in-frame sequences with V and J called. These copies leave out some clones; in studies compared against another copy, an unresolved V gene accounts for under half, and the cause of the remainder is not known. For this sample the table gives a few hundred thousand clones, of which roughly 96% were detected only once. The ten most abundant clones make up 0.25% to 0.35% of the sample. The sequencing sample was made of memory CD8+ T cells sorted from blood. According to the study, the label for this sample's cell subset or site signals: CD45RO+ cells pooled with CCR7-negative TemRA cells. Receptors were obtained from a man aged 25-45 years in good health.

The chain carries TRBV18 and TRBJ2-1; 8 nucleotides match TRBD2. The germline V gene encodes CDR1 KGHSH and CDR2 LQKENI. The CDR3 loop spans 14 amino acids. Germline trimming cut 6 bases from V and 7 bases from J; bases unmatched to any gene: 8. CDR3 nucleotides: TGTGCCAGCTCCCGCAGCGGGAGTGGAAATGAGCAGTTCTTC. Protein sequence: CASSRSGSGNEQFF.

The gene calls are TRBV18 and TRBJ2-7; tentatively, D is TRBD2 (6 bases). Germline V lookup: CDR1 KGHSH, CDR2 LQKENI. The CDR3 loop spans 13 amino acids. V lost 5 bases to trimming and J lost 4 bases, with 12 bases between them. The CDR3 is CASSGGTLYEQYF. CDR3 coding DNA: TGTGCCAGCTCAGGGGGGACTTTATACGAGCAGTACTTC.

V and J are TRBV7-9 and TRBJ2-3; 11 bases are shared with TRBD2. After removal of 1 base from V and 8 bases from J, the junction contained 14 bases not matched to a gene. This CDR3 spans 18 amino acids. Germline V gives CDR1 SEHNR, CDR2 FQNEAQ (reference sequence). In nucleotides, the CDR3 is TGTGCCAGCAGCTTAGGTTCGACTAGCGGGGCCCAGCGGGCTACGCAGTATTTT. It yields the protein CASSLGSTSGAQRATQYF.

The gene calls are TRBV5-6 and TRBJ2-3; 7 nucleotides align to TRBD2. CDR1 and CDR2 from the germline V gene are SGHDT and YYEEEE. The CDR3 has 12 residues. J gave up 10 bases and V 4 bases, and 6 bases lay outside the gene matches. DNA for the CDR3: TGTGCCAGCAGCCAGTCAGCGGGACCGCAGTATTTT. It translates to CASSQSAGPQYF.

J is TRBJ2-7 and V is TRBV15; 9 nucleotides line up with TRBD2. CDR1 and CDR2 from the germline V gene are LNHNV and YYDKDF (reference sequence). CDR3 length: 16 residues. Trimming removed 4 bases from V and 2 bases from J; junction bases left unmatched: 9. CDR3: CATSKIRLAVPYEQYF. The CDR3 nucleotides read TGTGCCACCAGCAAAATTAGACTAGCGGTTCCCTACGAGCAGTACTTC. The entire variable domain, with the rest obtained from reference TRBV15 and TRBJ2-7, is as follows: DAMVIQNPRYQVTQFGKPVTLSCSQTLNHNVMYWYQQKSSQAPKLLFHYYDKDFNNEADTPDNFQSRRPNTSFCFLDIRSPGLGDTAMYLCATSKIRLAVPYEQYFGPGTRLTVT.

V usage is TRBV7-9 and J usage is TRBJ2-7, with 8 nucleotides matching TRBD1. Losses at the gene ends were 5 bases for V and 4 bases for J; bases not matched to a gene: 10. The CDR3 spans 15 residues. CDR1 and CDR2 (germline): SEHNR, FQNEAQ (reference sequence). The CDR3 loop is CASSVVRTGFYEQYF. The CDR3 DNA is TGTGCCAGCAGCGTTGTCAGGACAGGGTTTTACGAGCAGTACTTC.

This rearrangement joins TRBV6-5 to TRBJ2-1; possibly TRBD1 for D (6 bases). The V and J ends lost 6 bases and 6 bases respectively, with 9 bases between them. Germline V lookup: CDR1 MNHEY, CDR2 SVGAGI. The CDR3 spans 12 residues. CDR3 sequence: CASRTGANEQFF. DNA of the CDR3: TGTGCCAGCAGGACAGGAGCCAATGAGCAGTTCTTC.

This rearrangement joins TRBV9 to TRBJ2-5; TRBD1 aligns across 8 bases. Looked up from germline, CDR1 is SGDLS and CDR2 is YYNGEE. V dropped 0 bases and J dropped 5; count of bases not matched to a gene: 0. CDR3 length: 13 amino acids. CDR3 nucleotide sequence: TGTGCCAGCAGCGTAGGACAGGGGGAGACCCAGTACTTC. Amino acids: CASSVGQGETQYF.

J is TRBJ2-7 and V is TRBV27, with D perhaps matching TRBD1 or TRBD2 (5 bases each). Germline assignment: CDR1 MNHEY and CDR2 SMNVEV (reference sequence). The germline V and J ends were trimmed by 2 bases and 2 bases, with 7 bases remaining between them. The CDR3 runs 13 residues. CDR3 protein: CASSLGGTYEQYF. DNA of the CDR3: TGTGCCAGCAGTTTAGGGGGAACCTACGAGCAGTACTTC.

The chain couples TRBV6-6 to TRBJ1-5; D gene unclear. This CDR3 spans 10 amino acids. Trimming stripped 6 bases from V and 12 bases from J, with 9 bases between. Germline lookup yields CDR1 MNHNY and CDR2 SVGAGI (reference sequence). The CDR3 DNA follows: TGTGCCAGCAGCCAACGGGTCCAGCATTTT. Translation gives CASSQRVQHF.

This chain uses TRBV6-1 with TRBJ2-1; 7 nucleotides agree with TRBD1. Per germline, CDR1 MNHNS and CDR2 SASEGT. With V trimmed by 2 bases and J by 2 bases, 6 bases remained unmatched. CDR3 size: 16 residues. The CDR3 loop reads CASSEKRQGAYNEQFF. As DNA, the CDR3 is TGTGCCAGCAGTGAAAAGAGACAGGGTGCCTACAATGAGCAGTTCTTC.

This clone was recorded a few times. This sequence joins TRBV6-1 and TRBJ1-1, with 7 bases matching TRBD1. V shed 6 bases, J shed 0 bases, and the junction held 7 bases outside the gene matches. Germline CDR1 MNHNS, CDR2 SASEGT. The CDR3 sequence is 15 residues long. CDR3: CASRTGKYMNTEAFF. The CDR3 DNA is TGTGCCAGCAGGACAGGGAAGTACATGAACACTGAAGCTTTCTTT.

The V gene is TRBV25-1, the J gene TRBJ2-7, with TRBD1 matching over 12 bases. This CDR3 comprises 15 residues. CDR1 MGHDK and CDR2 SYGVNS come from the germline V gene. V was clipped by 10 bases and J by 6 bases; unmatched bases: 13. CDR3 protein: CATKPPGTGGREQYF. DNA for the CDR3: TGTGCCACCAAGCCCCCCGGGACAGGGGGCCGCGAGCAGTACTTC.